This TCR beta chain was observed in a study of blood T cell repertoires in COVID-19. The overall study: COVID-19 samples, acute and convalescent, were from the United States, Italy and Spain. The analysed material was cDNA or gDNA that came from T cells, B-cell-depleted T cells, or PBMCs.

As originally analysed: Estimation of nucleated cell counts was performed using reference gene primer amplification. Produced via immunoSEQ multiplex PCR; TCRdb's table is partial and in-frame only. V, J and clone size are taken as reported in that table, and D and trimming were inferred from the DNA itself. The sample records 20,000 to 25,000 clones, 70% to 90% being singletons. Input material: peripheral blood. This TCR was recovered from a woman at least 80 years old with active COVID-19.

CDR3 sequence (DNA): TGTGCCACGGGGGGGGACGGAGCCTACGAGCAGTACTTC. This gives the protein CATGGDGAYEQYF. This chain links TRBV10-3 with TRBJ2-7, with TRBD2 matching over 8 bases. This CDR3 comprises 13 residues. Germline assignment: CDR1 ENHRY and CDR2 SYGVKD. The V segment lost 10 bases and the J segment 2 bases; nucleotides outside the gene matches: 7.